This T cell receptor (beta chain) was identified in a study of blood T cell repertoires in COVID-19. Turning to the study itself: Spain, Italy and the United States supplied samples that represented acute and convalescent COVID-19.

V lost 3 bases, J lost 0 bases, and 24 bases lay in between. Per germline, CDR1 MGHRA and CDR2 YSYEKL. There are 19 residues in the CDR3. Study processing details: Amplifying reference gene primers gave estimates of nucleated cell counts. Method: immunoSEQ multiplex PCR; TCRdb's copy keeps in-frame clones and lacks some. V and J calls and clone size are as listed in that table; D and trimming were resolved from the DNA. The repertoire holds a few hundred thousand clones, with approximately 90% as singletons. Participant-reported clinical history was the basis for cohort assignment. Sequencing input: PBMCs or T cells enriched from blood (not recorded which). The V and J genes are TRBV4-1 and TRBJ2-7, with D possibly being TRBD2 (6 bases). The sequence came from a woman aged 18-29 years who had been exposed to COVID-19. CDR3 nucleotide sequence: TGCGCCAGCAGCCAGGGGCCGCTTGCCGCGGCGGGACCCTCCTACGAGCAGTACTTC. It codes for CASSQGPLAAAGPSYEQYF.